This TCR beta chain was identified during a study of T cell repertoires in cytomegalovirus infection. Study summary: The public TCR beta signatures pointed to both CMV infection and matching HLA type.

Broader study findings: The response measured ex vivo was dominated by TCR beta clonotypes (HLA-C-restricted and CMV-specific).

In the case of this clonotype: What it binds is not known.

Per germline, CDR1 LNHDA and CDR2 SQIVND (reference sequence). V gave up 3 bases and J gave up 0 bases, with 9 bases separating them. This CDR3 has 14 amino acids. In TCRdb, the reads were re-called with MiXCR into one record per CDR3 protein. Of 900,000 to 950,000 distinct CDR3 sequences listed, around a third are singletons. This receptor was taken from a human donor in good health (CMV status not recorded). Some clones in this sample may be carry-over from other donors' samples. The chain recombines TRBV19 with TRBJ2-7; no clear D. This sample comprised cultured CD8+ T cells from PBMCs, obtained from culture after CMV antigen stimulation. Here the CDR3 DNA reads TGTGCCAGTAGTATTGGTCAGAGCTCCTACGAGCAGTACTTC. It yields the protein CASSIGQSSYEQYF.